The rows below give T cell receptor beta chains drawn from one sample of a study of cytomegalovirus exposure and HLA in healthy donors. Assay: immunoSEQ multiplex PCR; the TCRdb copy retains only in-frame clones and omits some. The sample shows 120,000 or so clones, roughly 71% of them seen only once. The sequenced sample was PBMCs. The receptors stem from a woman in her thirties or forties in good health and CMV-seropositive. Each CDR3 is given with its conserved first and last residue. Fields, in order: V gene, D gene, clone size, CDR3 protein. The D gene is left open where the match is weak. Part of the rows lack a size; the others show once, few, many or a class for expanded clones.

>TRBV30|-|-
CAWSPGSGPQHF
>TRBV4-3|TRBD1|-
CASSQEVGTGGLYEQYF
>TRBV27|TRBD1|-
CASSQTGSDTIYF
>TRBV4-3|-|-
CASSQATHRETNEKLFF
>TRBV6-6|TRBD1|few
CASSYFRDRVNTEAFF
>TRBV7-2|-|-
CASSLGVQMNTEAFF
>TRBV9|TRBD1|-
CASSEGQTMGKQETQYF
>TRBV5-6|-|-
CASSSRPGVFGETQYF
>TRBV7-3|-|-
CASSLGTGQPETQYF
>TRBV7-7|TRBD1|-
CASSSSGQAQETQYF
>TRBV5-6|-|-
CASSLGSGHQPQHF
>TRBV7-9|TRBD2|-
CSSSATSGRADTQYF
>TRBV6-1|-|-
CASSEIGRGSQPQHF
>TRBV27|-|-
CATREAGPGNTIYF
>TRBV19|TRBD2|-
CASSSGADTQYF
>TRBV4-3|-|once
CASSQDYPPLFEQFF
>TRBV15|-|-
CATSNYGNTEAFF
>TRBV29-1|TRBD1|-
CSVDPDGQGAASQYF
>TRBV9|TRBD2|once
CASSGAGRIADTQYF
>TRBV7-8|TRBD1|-
CASSPGQGANNQPQHF
>TRBV19|TRBD1|-
CASSIDGTGPGQPQHF
>TRBV5-1|TRBD1|-
CASSSKDRATAAFF
>TRBV4-1|TRBD2|once
CASSHPVGGNEQYF
>TRBV7-6|-|-
CASSLTGSTYEQYF
>TRBV7-9|TRBD2|-
CASSFRTSGGAAYNEQFF
>TRBV7-9|TRBD1|-
CSSLSREGAYEQFF
>TRBV19|-|-
CASKVTGTSHTDTQYF
>TRBV30|TRBD1|few
CAWTGTGWDREQYF
>TRBV5-1|TRBD2|-
CASSHGTSGGQETQYF
>TRBV30|-|-
CAWSPQGDTQYF
>TRBV4-2|-|-
CASSQRAGEVEKLFF
>TRBV4-3|TRBD2|few
CASSQDAVGVGTSGLYEQYF
>TRBV27|-|-
CASSLSRDFGEQYF
>TRBV4-1|-|-
CATQTREGEKLFF
>TRBV28|TRBD1|-
CASSTGGANPYEQYF
>TRBV6-1|TRBD2|-
CASQSGRTPDEQYF
>TRBV19|TRBD2|-
CASSPRAGEEQYF
>TRBV7-8|-|once
CASSLVASEQPQHF